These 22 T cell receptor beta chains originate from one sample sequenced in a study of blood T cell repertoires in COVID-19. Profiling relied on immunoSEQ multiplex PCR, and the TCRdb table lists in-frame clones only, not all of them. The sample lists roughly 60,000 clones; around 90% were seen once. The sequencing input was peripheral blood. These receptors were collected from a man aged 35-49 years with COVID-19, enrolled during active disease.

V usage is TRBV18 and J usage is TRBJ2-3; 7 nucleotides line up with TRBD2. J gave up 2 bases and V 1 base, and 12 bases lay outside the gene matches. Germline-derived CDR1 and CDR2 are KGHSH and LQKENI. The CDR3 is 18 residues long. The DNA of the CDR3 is TGTGCCAGCTCACCACTGTTCCGGACTAGTCAAAACACAGATACGCAGTATTTT. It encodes CASSPLFRTSQNTDTQYF.

CDR3 protein: CASSWGPTSGSSNEQFF. DNA of the CDR3: TGTGCCAGCAGCTGGGGACCGACTAGCGGGAGTTCCAATGAGCAGTTCTTC. The V call is TRBV5-4, the J call TRBJ2-1; 12 positions agree with TRBD2. This CDR3 spans 17 amino acids. The germline CDR1 and CDR2 sequences are SGHNT and YYREEE (reference sequence). Trimming at V came to 3 bases and at J to 6 bases, leaving 10 bases not matched to a gene. The full variable domain, with the rest looked up from reference TRBV5-4 and TRBJ2-1, is ETGVTQSPTHLIKTRGQQVTLRCSSQSGHNTVSWYQQALGQGPQFIFQYYREEENGRGNFPPRFSGLQFPNYSSELNVNALELDDSALYLCASSWGPTSGSSNEQFFGPGTRLTVL.

CDR3 region: CASSQGQPYEQYF. The CDR3 DNA reads as TGTGCCAGCAGCCAAGGACAGCCCTACGAGCAGTACTTC. This chain connects TRBV4-2 to TRBJ2-7, with D maybe TRBD1 (5 bases). V lost 1 base and J 2 bases, leaving 6 bases between the germline ends. CDR1 and CDR2 (germline): LGHNA, YNFKEQ. This CDR3 region has 13 residues.

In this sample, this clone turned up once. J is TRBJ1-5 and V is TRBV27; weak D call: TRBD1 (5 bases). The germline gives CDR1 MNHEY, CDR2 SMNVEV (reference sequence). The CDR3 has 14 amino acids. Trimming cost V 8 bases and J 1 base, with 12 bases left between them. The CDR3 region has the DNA TGTGCCAGCGGGGTGGCAGGGAGCAATCAGCCCCAGCATTTT. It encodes CASGVAGSNQPQHF.

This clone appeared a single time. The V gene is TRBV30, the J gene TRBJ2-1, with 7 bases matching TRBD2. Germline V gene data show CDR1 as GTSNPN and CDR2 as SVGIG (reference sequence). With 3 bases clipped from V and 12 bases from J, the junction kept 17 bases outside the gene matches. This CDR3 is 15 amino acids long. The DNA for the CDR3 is TGTGCCTGGAGACGAAGCGGGACGGGCCAATTTACGCAGTTCTTC. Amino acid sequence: CAWRRSGTGQFTQFF.

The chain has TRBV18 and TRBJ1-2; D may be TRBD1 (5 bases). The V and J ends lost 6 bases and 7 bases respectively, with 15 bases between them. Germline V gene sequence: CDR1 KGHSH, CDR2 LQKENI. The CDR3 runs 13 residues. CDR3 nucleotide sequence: TGTGCCAGCTCCGACAGTCTCGCTGGTGGCTACACCTTC. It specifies CASSDSLAGGYTF.

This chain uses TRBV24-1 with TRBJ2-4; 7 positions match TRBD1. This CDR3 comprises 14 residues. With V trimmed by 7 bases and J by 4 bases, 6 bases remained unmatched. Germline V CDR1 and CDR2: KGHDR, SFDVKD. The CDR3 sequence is CATRVGTEKNIQYF. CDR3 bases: TGTGCCACCAGGGTCGGGACAGAGAAAAACATTCAGTACTTC.

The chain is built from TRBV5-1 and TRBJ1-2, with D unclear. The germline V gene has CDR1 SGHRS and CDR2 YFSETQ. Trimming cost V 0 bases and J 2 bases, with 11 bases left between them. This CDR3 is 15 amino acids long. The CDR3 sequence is CASSLEAGRNYGYTF. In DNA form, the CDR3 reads TGCGCCAGCAGCTTGGAGGCAGGTAGGAACTATGGCTACACCTTC.

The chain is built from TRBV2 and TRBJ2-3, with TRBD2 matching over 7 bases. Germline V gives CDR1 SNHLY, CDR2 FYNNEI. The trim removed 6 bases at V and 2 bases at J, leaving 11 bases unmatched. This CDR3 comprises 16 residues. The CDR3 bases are TGTGCCAGCAGCCCCTGGACTAGAGGAAACACAGATACGCAGTATTTT. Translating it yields CASSPWTRGNTDTQYF. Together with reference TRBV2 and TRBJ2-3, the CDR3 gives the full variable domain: EPEVTQTPSHQVTQMGQEVILRCVPISNHLYFYWYRQILGQKVEFLVSFYNNEISEKSEIFDDQFSVERPDGSNFTLKIRSTKLEDSAMYFCASSPWTRGNTDTQYFGPGTRLTVL.

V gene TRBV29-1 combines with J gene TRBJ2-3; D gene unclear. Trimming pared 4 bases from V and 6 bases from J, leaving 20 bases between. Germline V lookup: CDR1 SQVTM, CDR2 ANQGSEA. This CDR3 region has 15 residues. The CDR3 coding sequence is TGCAGCGTTGTAGTAGCCTCGCCCGGAGAGGATACGCAGTATTTT. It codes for CSVVVASPGEDTQYF.

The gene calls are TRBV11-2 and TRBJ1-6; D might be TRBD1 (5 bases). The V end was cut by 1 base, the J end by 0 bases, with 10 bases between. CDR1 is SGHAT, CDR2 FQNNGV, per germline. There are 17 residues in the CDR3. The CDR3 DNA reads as TGTGCCAGCAGCTTAGTTTCAGGGTTCTCCTATAATTCACCCCTCCACTTT. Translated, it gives CASSLVSGFSYNSPLHF.

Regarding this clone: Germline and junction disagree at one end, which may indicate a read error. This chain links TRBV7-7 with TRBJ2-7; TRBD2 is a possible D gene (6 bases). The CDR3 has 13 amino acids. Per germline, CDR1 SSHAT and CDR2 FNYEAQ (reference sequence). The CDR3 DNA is TGTGCTAGCAGGCGGGGCCCACCCTACGAGCAGTACTTC. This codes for CASRRGPPYEQYF.

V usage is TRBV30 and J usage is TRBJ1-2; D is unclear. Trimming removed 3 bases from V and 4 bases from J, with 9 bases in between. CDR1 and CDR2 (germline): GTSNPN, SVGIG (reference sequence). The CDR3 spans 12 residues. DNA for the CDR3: TGTGCCTGGAGGTGGGGAGGCTATGGCTACACCTTC. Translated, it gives CAWRWGGYGYTF.

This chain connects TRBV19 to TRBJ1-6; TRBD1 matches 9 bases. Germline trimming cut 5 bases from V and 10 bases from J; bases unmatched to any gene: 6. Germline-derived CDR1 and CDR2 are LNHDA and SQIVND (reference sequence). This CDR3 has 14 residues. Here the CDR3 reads CASSGGTGSSPLHF. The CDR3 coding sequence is TGTGCCAGTAGTGGTGGGACAGGGTCGTCACCCCTCCACTTT.

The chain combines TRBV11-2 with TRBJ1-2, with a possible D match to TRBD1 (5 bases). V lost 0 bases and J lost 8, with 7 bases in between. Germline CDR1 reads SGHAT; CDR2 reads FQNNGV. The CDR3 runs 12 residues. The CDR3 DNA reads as TGTGCCAGCAGCTTAGAGGGGGGAGGCTACACCTTC. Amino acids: CASSLEGGGYTF.

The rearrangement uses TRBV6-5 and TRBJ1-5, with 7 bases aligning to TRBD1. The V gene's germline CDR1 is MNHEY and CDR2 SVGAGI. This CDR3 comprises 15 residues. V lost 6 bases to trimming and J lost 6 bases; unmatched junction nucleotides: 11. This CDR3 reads CASRDRDRDGQPQHF. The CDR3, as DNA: TGTGCCAGCAGGGATAGAGACAGGGACGGTCAGCCCCAGCATTTT.

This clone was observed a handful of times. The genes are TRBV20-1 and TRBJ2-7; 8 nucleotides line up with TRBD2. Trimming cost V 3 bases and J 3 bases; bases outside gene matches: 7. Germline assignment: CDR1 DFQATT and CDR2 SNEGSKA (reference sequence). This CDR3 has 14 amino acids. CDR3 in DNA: TGCAGTGCTAGTGGGAGCGGGGGTAACTACGAGCAGTACTTC. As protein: CSASGSGGNYEQYF.

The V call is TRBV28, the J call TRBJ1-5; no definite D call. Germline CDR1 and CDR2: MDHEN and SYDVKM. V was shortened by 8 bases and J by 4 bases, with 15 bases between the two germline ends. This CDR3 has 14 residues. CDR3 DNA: TGTGCCAGCTTGACGGCGGCCTTGAATCAGCCCCAGCATTTT. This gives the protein CASLTAALNQPQHF.

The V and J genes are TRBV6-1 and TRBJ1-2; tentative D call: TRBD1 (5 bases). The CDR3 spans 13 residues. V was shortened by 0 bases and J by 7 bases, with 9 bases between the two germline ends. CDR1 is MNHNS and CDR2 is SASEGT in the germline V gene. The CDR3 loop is CASSEAQGGGYTF. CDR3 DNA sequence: TGTGCCAGCAGTGAAGCGCAGGGCGGTGGCTACACCTTC.

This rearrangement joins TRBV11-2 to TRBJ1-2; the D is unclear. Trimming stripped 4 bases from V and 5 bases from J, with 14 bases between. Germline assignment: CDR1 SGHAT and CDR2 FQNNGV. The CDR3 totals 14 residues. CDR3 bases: TGTGCCAGCAGCTCATTGAGATTTAATTATGGCTACACCTTC. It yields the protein CASSSLRFNYGYTF.

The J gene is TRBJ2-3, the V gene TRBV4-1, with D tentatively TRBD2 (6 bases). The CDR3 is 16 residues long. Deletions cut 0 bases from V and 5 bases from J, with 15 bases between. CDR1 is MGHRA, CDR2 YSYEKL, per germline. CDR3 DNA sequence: TGCGCCAGCAGCCAAGATACGGGAGTTTGGGTAGATACGCAGTATTTT. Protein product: CASSQDTGVWVDTQYF.

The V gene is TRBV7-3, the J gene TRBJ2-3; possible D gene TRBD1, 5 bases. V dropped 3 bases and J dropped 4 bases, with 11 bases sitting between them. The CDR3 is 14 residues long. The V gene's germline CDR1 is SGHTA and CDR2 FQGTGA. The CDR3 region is CASSFGAVADTQYF. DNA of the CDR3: TGTGCCAGCAGCTTTGGGGCAGTCGCAGATACGCAGTATTTT.